These 9 T cell receptor beta chains originate from one sample sequenced in a study of metastatic and nonmetastatic thyroid tumors. There were no patients who had received any treatment before thyroid surgery. TCRdb re-processed the PCR reads through MiXCR. The data contain around 31,000 clones, about a fifth of them singletons. Sequences were obtained from tumor tissue. The receptors were sampled from a male donor with papillary thyroid cancer or a benign thyroid nodule (not recorded which). Some clones in this sample may be carry-over from other donors' samples.

This clone has more than one count but fewer than ten. The junction does not match germline at one end; this may be a read error. The V call is TRBV2, the J call TRBJ2-1; D possibly corresponds to TRBD1 (8 bases). The length of the CDR3 is 15 residues. Germline CDR1 reads SNHLY; CDR2 reads FYNNEI. This CDR3 reads CASSVGQGGINEQSF. CDR3 nucleotide sequence: TGTGCCAGCAGTGTTGGACAGGGAGGGATCAATGAGCAGTCCTTC.

This clone occurred many times. V and J are TRBV28 and TRBJ2-3; D is undetermined. CDR3 length equals 13 residues. CDR1 and CDR2 from the germline V gene are MDHEN and SYDVKM. V was clipped by 6 bases and J by 2 bases, with 9 bases between them. The CDR3 DNA sequence: TGTGCCAGCAGAAGGTACCACACAGATACGCAGTATTTT. Its translation is CASRRYHTDTQYF.

This clone was picked up many times. This rearrangement joins TRBV4-3 to TRBJ2-1, with D hard to call. This CDR3 is built from 14 residues. Trimming left V 1 base short and J 0 bases short, with 4 bases between. Germline CDR1 is LGHNA and CDR2 is YSLEER. In DNA, the CDR3 is TGCGCCAGCAGCCAAGGGGCCTCCTACAATGAGCAGTTCTTC. The encoded protein is CASSQGASYNEQFF.

Many counts were recorded for this clone. Possible read error: a much larger clone is one base away. The V call is TRBV6-2 or TRBV6-3, the J call TRBJ2-1; a weak D match, TRBD2 (6 bases). The CDR3 totals 15 residues. The V gene lost 5 bases and the J gene lost 7 bases, with 18 bases spanning the gap. Germline loops: CDR1 MNHEY, CDR2 SVGEGT. The CDR3 DNA reads as TGTGCCAGCAGTCTCTTGGGGGGAGCCGGTAATGAGCAGTTCTTC. As protein: CASSLLGGAGNEQFF.

This clone was counted only a few times. The CDR3 bases are TGTGCCAGCAGTCCCGCCTTCCAATATGAGCAGTTCTTC. This codes for CASSPAFQYEQFF. The chain carries TRBV6-2 or TRBV6-3 and TRBJ2-1; no firm D call. The germline V gene encodes CDR1 MNHEY and CDR2 SVGEGT. V was cut by 5 bases and J by 8 bases, with 13 bases left in between. The CDR3 length is 13 residues.

In its sample, this clone was seen a few times. This rearrangement joins TRBV6-5 to TRBJ2-1; the D is unclear. The CDR3 length is 17 residues. V lost 1 base and J lost 4, with 17 bases in between. Per germline, CDR1 MNHEY and CDR2 SVGAGI. The CDR3 loop is CASSYYYQRPRYNEQFF. CDR3 sequence (DNA): TGTGCCAGCAGTTACTACTATCAGCGACCACGGTACAATGAGCAGTTCTTC.

The rearrangement joins TRBV11-1 to TRBJ2-3; D may correspond to TRBD1 or TRBD2 (5 bases each). Trimming removed 3 bases at V and 1 base at J, with 14 bases between. CDR1 SGHAT and CDR2 FQDESV come from the germline V gene (reference sequence). The CDR3 totals 16 residues. The CDR3, as DNA: TGTGCCAGCAGCTTCTCTATGGGGGTGGGCACAGATACGCAGTATTTT. This encodes CASSFSMGVGTDTQYF.

This clone was seen ten or more times. At the DNA level, this CDR3 is encoded by other sequences in the same sample as well. The V and J genes are TRBV30 and TRBJ2-7; 7 nucleotides agree with TRBD2. Germline trimming cut 3 bases from V and 6 bases from J; bases unmatched to any gene: 8. Germline loops: CDR1 GTSNPN, CDR2 SVGIG (reference sequence). This CDR3 has 13 residues. This CDR3 is CAWSLAGVPEQYF. The CDR3 region has the DNA TGTGCCTGGAGCCTCGCGGGGGTTCCCGAGCAGTACTTC. The variable domain in full, with the rest retrieved from reference TRBV30 and TRBJ2-7, is SQTIHQWPATLVQPVGSPLSLECTVEGTSNPNLYWYRQAAGRGLQLLFYSVGIGQISSEVPQNLSASRPQDRQFILSSKKLLLSDSGFYLCAWSLAGVPEQYFGPGTRLTVT.

In this sample, this clone turned up many times. A single base separates this from a much larger clone, so it may be a read error. This is likely a read error, given that the CDR3 carries no conserved phenylalanine or tryptophan at its end. The CDR3 DNA follows: TGTGCCAGCAGGGAGGGACGGACGAACACTGAAGCTTTCTCT. Protein product: CASREGRTNTEAFS. The chain is built from TRBV6-2 or TRBV6-3 and TRBJ1-1, with a possible D match to TRBD1 (5 bases). V lost 6 bases and J 1 base, leaving 12 bases between the germline ends. Germline values: CDR1 MNHEY, CDR2 SVGEGT. The CDR3 has 14 amino acids.